This TCR beta chain is drawn from a study of T-cell memory formation after mild COVID-19 (dated by TCRdb to about 2021). Looking at the study overall: Most TCR sequence clusters were specific to one of the two donors. T-cell clones expanding and contracting after mild COVID-19 in two donors were tracked by longitudinal TCRalpha and TCRbeta repertoire sequencing. The cohort comprised two young, previously healthy adult volunteers, one female and one male. General conclusions and limits of the study: Balanced CD4/CD8 phenotypes were observed for clones contracting from day 15 to 85, whereas a bias towards CD4+ was observed for a second wave of clones expanding from day 15 to 37. SARS-CoV-2 specificity of the second-wave clones peaking on day 37 was not confirmed. Contracting CD4+ clones were found mainly in CM and EM memory subsets, while CD8+ clones were enriched in EMRA. Only a couple of mild cases were covered in the study, and larger cohorts including severe cases with pre-infection samples were considered necessary. The detection of some responding clones in pre-infection memory suggests that pre-existing cross-reactive memory T cells joined the SARS-CoV-2 response.

PBMCs were isolated by Ficoll-Paque density gradient centrifugation. TCRdb lists the instrument as Illumina NovaSeq 6000. cDNA libraries for TCRalpha and TCRbeta were prepared by 5'RACE using constant-segment primers, with sample barcodes and unique molecular identifiers added. RNA was extracted from every sample with Trizol reagent. The libraries were amplified in two PCR steps, and the second step added a second sample barcode and Illumina TruSeq adapters. Sequencing of the libraries was done on an Illumina NovaSeq, producing 2 x 150 bp paired-end reads. Under the source paper's analysis protocol: The reads were demultiplexed and collapsed into UMI-guided consensus sequences using migec v1.2.7. Using mixcr v2.1.11, the UMI consensuses were aligned to TRA and TRB V and J templates and assembled into clonotypes. A clonotype was counted as expanded or contracted only when both edgeR and NoisET called the clonotype significant, with the noise models trained on biological replicates. For edgeR calls, the thresholds were a false discovery rate-adjusted p below 0.01 and a log2 fold-change of 1. As an exploratory analysis of dynamics, PCA with hierarchical clustering was applied to max-normalized trajectories of the 1000 most abundant clonotypes. The CD4 or CD8 phenotype of responding clones was assigned using the separately sequenced CD4+ and CD8+ repertoires. TCRdb's own reprocessing of the public reads used fastp at Q25 and MiXCR and kept productive beta chains. Every distinct CDR3 protein forms one entry, paired with its most common genes and DNA. In this record, the V and J calls reflect TCRdb's handling and not the investigators' own analysis. This sample comprises under 300,000 distinct CDR3 sequences, around 8% of them detected only once. The ten biggest clones cover 22% of the sample.

This clonotype showed up just a few times. What this receptor recognizes is not known. No base qualities exist here, and no much larger clone lies one base off it. From its cysteine to its phenylalanine, the CDR3 spans 15 amino acids. The read is trimmed to its CDR3 DNA, 45 bases read in frame from base 1. For CDR1 and CDR2, the germline V gene lists SGDLS and YYNGEE. Between the V and J ends, shortened by 2 bases and 4 bases respectively, the junction contains 13 bases. The sequence links TRBV9 to TRBJ2-1; confidence is insufficient to name the D gene. Input material: PBMCs or a T cell subset sorted from them (not recorded which). The sequence came from a young man who had mild COVID-19 (a few samples of this study predate the infection). The sample titles of this study are shuffled in the database, so cell type and time point are left out; the donor was told from shared clones. In nucleotides, the sequence is TGTGCCAGCAGCGTGGGCAGTGTACTTTACAATGAGCAGTTCTTC. Its translation reads: CASSVGSVLYNEQFF.